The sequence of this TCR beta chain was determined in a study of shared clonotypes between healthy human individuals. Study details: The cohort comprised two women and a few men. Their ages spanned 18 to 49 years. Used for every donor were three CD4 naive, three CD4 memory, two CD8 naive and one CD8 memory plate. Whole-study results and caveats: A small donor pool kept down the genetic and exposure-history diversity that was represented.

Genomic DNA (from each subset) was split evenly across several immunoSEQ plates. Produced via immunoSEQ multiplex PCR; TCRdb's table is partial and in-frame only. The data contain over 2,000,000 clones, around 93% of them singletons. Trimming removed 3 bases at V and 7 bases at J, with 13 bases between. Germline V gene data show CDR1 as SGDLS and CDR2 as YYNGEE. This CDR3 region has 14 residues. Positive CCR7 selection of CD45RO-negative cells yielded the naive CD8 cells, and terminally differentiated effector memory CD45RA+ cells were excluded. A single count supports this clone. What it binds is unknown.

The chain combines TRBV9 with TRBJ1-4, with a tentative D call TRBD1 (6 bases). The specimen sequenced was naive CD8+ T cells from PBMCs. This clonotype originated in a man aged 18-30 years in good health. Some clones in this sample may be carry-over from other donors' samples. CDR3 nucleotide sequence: TGTGCCAGCAGCGAAACAGGGTCTTTTGAAAAACTGTTTTTT. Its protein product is CASSETGSFEKLFF. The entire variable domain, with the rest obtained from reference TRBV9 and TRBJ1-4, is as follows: DSGVTQTPKHLITATGQRVTLRCSPRSGDLSVYWYQQSLDQGLQFLIQYYNGEERAKGNILERFSAQQFPDLHSELNLSSLELGDSALYFCASSETGSFEKLFFGSGTQLSVL.